The 18 T cell receptor beta chains listed next were all sequenced from one sample in a study of blood T cell repertoires in COVID-19. Here immunoSEQ multiplex PCR was the method, and the copy in TCRdb shows in-frame clones only, minus some. The data show about 300,000 clones, about 89% seen once. Input material: PBMCs or T cells enriched from blood (not recorded which). The receptors stem from a woman between 40 and 50 years old who had recovered from COVID-19.

The V and J genes are TRBV15 and TRBJ1-1, with 7 positions matching TRBD1. The CDR3 extends over 14 amino acids. Trimming at V came to 3 bases and at J to 1 base, leaving 2 bases not matched to a gene. Germline CDR1 reads LNHNV; CDR2 reads YYDKDF (reference sequence). CDR3 bases: TGTGCCACCAGCAGGAGGACAGGGAACACTGAAGCTTTCTTT. It specifies CATSRRTGNTEAFF.

This chain joins TRBV5-1 and TRBJ1-1; a weak D match, TRBD1 (6 bases). This CDR3 contains 15 residues. Trimming stripped 4 bases from V and 7 bases from J, with 20 bases between. Germline CDR1 SGHRS, CDR2 YFSETQ. CDR3 region: CASSLLQGRGGEAFF. The CDR3 nucleotides are TGCGCCAGCAGCCTCCTACAGGGTCGGGGTGGTGAAGCTTTCTTT.

This clone was seen once. J is TRBJ2-2 and V is TRBV14, with D perhaps matching TRBD1 (6 bases). CDR3 length: 14 residues. In germline, CDR1 is SGHDN, CDR2 FVKESK. Trimming shortened V by 2 bases and J by 6 bases, and 10 bases separated the two germline ends. CDR3 sequence (DNA): TGTGCCAGCAGCCAACAGGGGACGTCCGGGGAGCTGTTTTTT. Amino acid sequence: CASSQQGTSGELFF.

The genes are TRBV7-3 and TRBJ2-1, with 11 bases lining up with TRBD2. The V gene's germline CDR1 is SGHTA and CDR2 FQGTGA. V trimming: 3 bases; J trimming: 10 bases; junction bases outside the gene matches: 14. This CDR3 has 17 residues. The CDR3 DNA reads TGTGCCAGCAGCTTCACAGGGGCCCTAACTAGCGGGAGAGAGCAGTTCTTC. It yields the protein CASSFTGALTSGREQFF.

This chain joins TRBV5-6 and TRBJ1-1; maybe TRBD1 (6 bases). CDR3 length equals 12 residues. V dropped 4 bases and J dropped 11 bases, with 15 bases sitting between them. CDR1 is SGHDT, CDR2 YYEEEE, per germline. CDR3 DNA: TGTGCCAGCAGCCGAGACAGGACCAGTGCTTTCTTT. This sequence encodes CASSRDRTSAFF.

This chain connects TRBV7-6 to TRBJ1-1, with TRBD1 matching 8 bases. After removal of 3 bases from V and 0 bases from J, the junction contained 3 bases not matched to a gene. The CDR3 consists of 15 residues. CDR1 and CDR2 (germline): SGHVS, FNYEAQ. The CDR3 sequence is CASSFGDRLNTEAFF. The CDR3 DNA is TGTGCCAGCAGCTTTGGGGACAGGCTGAACACTGAAGCTTTCTTT.

V and J are TRBV2 and TRBJ1-1, with 11 bases lining up with TRBD1. Unmatched junction bases numbered 5, after V lost 7 bases and J lost 1 base. CDR1 SNHLY and CDR2 FYNNEI come from the germline V gene. The CDR3 is made up of 15 amino acids. CDR3 coding DNA: TGTGCCAGCACGGGACAGGGGGGAAGGAACACTGAAGCTTTCTTT. It yields the protein CASTGQGGRNTEAFF.

The chain carries TRBV9 and TRBJ2-5; D may be TRBD1 (7 bases). Trimming took off 3 bases at V and 4 bases at J, with 13 bases between the two ends. This CDR3 region has 14 residues. The germline V gene has CDR1 SGDLS and CDR2 YYNGEE. The CDR3 is CASSAAGGRETQYF. The CDR3 DNA reads TGTGCCAGCAGCGCCGCAGGGGGGAGAGAGACCCAGTACTTC.

The rearrangement uses TRBV20-1 and TRBJ1-6; 7 positions match TRBD1. The CDR3 is 15 residues long. V shed 3 bases, J shed 6 bases, and the junction held 8 bases outside the gene matches. The germline gives CDR1 DFQATT, CDR2 SNEGSKA (reference sequence). The CDR3 DNA sequence: TGCAGTGCTAGTGGTCCGGGACAGTCTAATTCACCCCTCCACTTT. Translating it yields CSASGPGQSNSPLHF.

CDR3 DNA sequence: TGTGCCAGCACTTTGCGAAGGGCGGGTGGCTACACCTTC. It yields the protein CASTLRRAGGYTF. The chain uses TRBV12-3 or TRBV12-4 and TRBJ1-2; no reliable D call. V lost 7 bases and J 7 bases, leaving 16 bases between the germline ends. This CDR3 has 13 amino acids.

The chain employs TRBV4-2 and TRBJ1-2; TRBD1 might be the D (6 bases). This CDR3 is 15 amino acids long. V dropped 0 bases and J dropped 5 bases, with 13 bases sitting between them. Per germline, CDR1 LGHNA and CDR2 YNFKEQ. CDR3 nucleotides: TGTGCCAGCAGCCAAGACCTTAAGACAGGTTATGGCTACACCTTC. Its translation: CASSQDLKTGYGYTF.

The chain carries TRBV7-2 and TRBJ2-6; 9 nucleotides agree with TRBD2. CDR3 length equals 18 residues. The junction had 10 bases not matched to a gene; V was cut back by 3 bases and J by 4 bases. CDR1 SGHTA and CDR2 FQGNSA come from the germline V gene. CDR3 amino acids: CASSFRPSGGSGANVLTF. CDR3 DNA sequence: TGTGCCAGCAGCTTTCGCCCGAGCGGGGGGAGCGGGGCCAACGTCCTGACTTTC.

The genes are TRBV6-6 and TRBJ2-7; 11 nucleotides align to TRBD2. Germline V gene data show CDR1 as MNHNY and CDR2 as SVGAGI (reference sequence). The CDR3 has 14 amino acids. V shed 6 bases and J 6 bases; nucleotides not matched to a gene: 7. CDR3 coding DNA: TGTGCCAGCAGCCGGCTAGCGGGAGGAGTCGAGCAGTACTTC. This encodes CASSRLAGGVEQYF.

This clone was picked up one time. The chain couples TRBV2 to TRBJ1-5; D unresolved. Germline V gene data show CDR1 as SNHLY and CDR2 as FYNNEI. This CDR3 spans 12 amino acids. The V end lost 2 bases, the J end lost 7 bases, and 6 bases lay between the germline ends. The CDR3 nucleotides are TGTGCCAGCAGTGAAACTCGCCAGCCCCAGCATTTT. Protein sequence: CASSETRQPQHF.

The chain combines TRBV5-5 with TRBJ1-1; D is undetermined. Germline V gives CDR1 SGHKS, CDR2 YYEKEE (reference sequence). The CDR3 contains 13 residues. Deletions cut 4 bases from V and 5 bases from J, with 12 bases between. The chain's CDR3 is CASSALRETEAFF. The DNA for the CDR3 is TGTGCCAGCAGCGCCCTACGCGAAACTGAAGCTTTCTTT.

This clone has just one count. The V gene is TRBV3-1 (or the pseudogene TRBV3-2), the J gene TRBJ1-6; 8 positions agree with TRBD1. V lost 4 bases, J lost 8 bases, and 4 bases stayed unmatched. Germline lookup yields CDR1 LGHDT and CDR2 YNNKEL (reference sequence). The CDR3 extends over 14 amino acids. CDR3 DNA: TGTGCCAGCAGCCGACAGGGGTGGGATTCACCCCTCCACTTT. Translated, it gives CASSRQGWDSPLHF.

This clone has more than one count but fewer than ten. The chain recombines TRBV19 with TRBJ1-1; TRBD1 agrees at 7 bases. The length of the CDR3 is 16 residues. V trimming: 5 bases; J trimming: 3 bases; junction bases outside the gene matches: 12. Looked up from germline, CDR1 is LNHDA and CDR2 is SQIVND (reference sequence). CDR3 DNA: TGTGCCAGTAGTCAGGGGGTCTTGGGAAGCTACACTGAAGCTTTCTTT. This sequence encodes CASSQGVLGSYTEAFF.

The chain combines TRBV6-5 with TRBJ1-5, with D perhaps matching TRBD1 (6 bases). The germline CDR1 and CDR2 sequences are MNHEY and SVGAGI. V shed 2 bases and J shed 7 bases, with 15 bases lying between them. This CDR3 has 15 amino acids. The DNA of the CDR3 is TGTGCCAGCAGTTACGGTTCCCAGGGGAGCCAGCCCCAGCATTTT. Amino acid sequence: CASSYGSQGSQPQHF.